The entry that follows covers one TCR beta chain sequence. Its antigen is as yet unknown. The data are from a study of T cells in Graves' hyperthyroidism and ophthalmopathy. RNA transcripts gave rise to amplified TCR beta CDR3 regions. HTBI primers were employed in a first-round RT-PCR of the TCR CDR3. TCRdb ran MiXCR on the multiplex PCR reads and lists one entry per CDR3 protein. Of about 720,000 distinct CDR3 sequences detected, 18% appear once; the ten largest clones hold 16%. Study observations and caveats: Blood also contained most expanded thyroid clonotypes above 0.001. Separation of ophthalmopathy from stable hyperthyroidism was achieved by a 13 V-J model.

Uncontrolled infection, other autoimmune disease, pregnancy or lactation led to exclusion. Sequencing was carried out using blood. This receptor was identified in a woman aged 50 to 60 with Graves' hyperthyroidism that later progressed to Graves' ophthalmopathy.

The CDR3 reads CASSSLVRGPGNTIYF. The CDR3 DNA sequence: TGTGCCAGCAGTTCCCTTGTCAGGGGGCCTGGAAACACCATATATTTT. J is TRBJ1-3 and V is TRBV27; 8 bases map to TRBD1. This CDR3 spans 16 amino acids. The germline V gene has CDR1 MNHEY and CDR2 SMNVEV (reference sequence). J gave up 2 bases and V 4 bases, and 7 bases lay outside the gene matches.